Below, one TCR beta chain is given with its context. The antigen this receptor binds is unknown. No per-base quality is available; no much larger clone lies one base away. Donors were 35 to 40 systemically healthy Caucasian individuals from Russia aged roughly 6 to 90 years. About 9.6 milliliters of peripheral blood were collected from each donor into EDTA-treated Vacutainer tubes. PBMCs were isolated by Ficoll-Paque density-gradient centrifugation, with at least 6.5 million obtained per sample. Trizol reagent was used to extract total RNA from the PBMCs, yielding at least 6 micrograms per sample. For every donor, flow cytometry on a PBMC aliquot measured the percentage of naive CD45RAhigh/CD27high T cells. The trim is 0 bases for V and 10 bases for J, with a gap of 10 bases between the germline ends. Measured from the cysteine to the phenylalanine, the CDR3 is 13 residues long. The entry retains the CDR3 DNA only, 39 bases that are in frame from base 1. Sequences MGHRA (CDR1) and YSYEKL (CDR2) are obtained from the germline V gene.

The sample belongs to a study of blood T cells in healthy people across ages (dated by TCRdb to the mid-2010s). About the full investigation: In model experiments, roughly one uniquely barcoded TCR beta cDNA molecule per two T cells was captured by template switching. Age-related changes in TCR beta repertoire diversity were measured in the study by deep sequencing normalized with unique cDNA molecular identifiers. The donors were split into four age groups: young (average around 15 years), middle-aged (roughly 39), aged (approximately 60) and long-lived (roughly 86). To avoid experimental bias, donors of different ages were distributed randomly across sequencing lanes. The study analyzed two additional independent replicas of 1 million unique cDNA reads from the same blood draw for two donors, one aged 18 to 30 and one aged 80 or older.

Library method: 5' RACE. The sample was run on an Illumina HiSeq 2500. A second PCR of about 6 to 11 cycles was performed with a sample-barcoded 5' primer and a J-beta primer mix. A template-switch 5' adaptor carrying 12 random nucleotides introduced a unique molecular identifier onto each TCR beta cDNA molecule. At least 2.5 million CDR3-containing paired-end reads were obtained from each sample. First-strand cDNA synthesis was performed from all RNA using the Mint cDNA synthesis kit, with priming by a TRBC-specific oligonucleotide. After uracil-DNA glycosylase treatment, a first 18-cycle PCR used universal primers M1SS and BC2_uni_R on all cDNA. The original methods were these. For normalization, 1 million high-quality reads were randomly selected from each sample, with every read carrying a distinct molecular identifier. Reads sharing molecular identifiers were discarded rather than binned into consensus sequences. CDR3 identification, clonotype clustering and error correction used MiTCR with a Q25 quality threshold and the strictest error-elimination algorithm. A nonparametric unseen species model with Euler transformation was used to estimate lower-bound total TCR beta diversity. TCRdb handled the public reads itself, with Q25 trimming in fastp and clone calling in MiXCR, and kept productive beta chains. Rows are combined by CDR3 protein, so each entry shows the most common genes and DNA. The V and J calls, along with clone size, are taken from TCRdb and not from the paper's own processing. This sample gives over a million distinct CDR3 sequences in total; around 42% of them show up just once. Jointly, the top ten make up under 8% of the sample.

The full study reports these points: Observed TCR beta diversity correlated strongly with the percentage of naive T cells measured by flow cytometry. Because donor CMV infection status was unknown, age-related changes in expanded clonotypes were potentially confounded. Bulk unsorted PBMC profiling prevented conclusive comparison of naive and antigen-experienced compartments. Compared with the aged group, the long-lived group had more naive CD4+ T cells, fewer expanded clones and increased TCR diversity, suggesting age selection. Observed TCR beta diversity per million T cells fell roughly linearly with age, and a significant reduction was already apparent by age roughly 40. Total diversity estimates from one million sequenced T cells were considered lower bounds and underestimates.

What was sequenced was blood. The V and J segments used are TRBV4-1 and TRBJ2-1; no D gene can be assigned with confidence. The receptor's source is a woman between 18 and 29 years old in good health. CDR3 region: CASSQDTGREQFF. The DNA sequence reads TGCGCCAGCAGCCAAGATACCGGGCGGGAGCAGTTCTTC.